Presented here are 18 T cell receptor beta chains from one specimen sequenced in a study of T cell clusters in autoimmune cytopenias. TRB was amplified by touch-down multiplex PCR, primer pools A and B combined. TCRdb reprocessed the multiplex PCR reads, with one entry per CDR3 protein and no DNA. The listing contains around 9,700 distinct CDR3 sequences. TRB was amplified from around 0.25 ug of peripheral blood genomic DNA per sample. These records were also assigned to another study, of T cell repertoires in aging, cancer and after chemotherapy.

Sequencing used peripheral blood. The receptors stem from a human donor in good health.

V and J are TRBV7-6 and TRBJ1-1; TCRdb proposes TRBD1, but this gene call is untestable without DNA. Germline assignment: CDR1 SGHVS and CDR2 FNYEAQ. The CDR3 has 15 amino acids. This CDR3 reads CASGLPGHELTEAFF.

Measured by frequency, this clonotype is medium-sized. V is TRBV6-6 and J is TRBJ2-7; TCRdb calls TRBD1, which cannot be checked without DNA. Germline V gene sequence: CDR1 MNHNY, CDR2 SVGAGI (reference sequence). The CDR3 is made up of 16 amino acids. The chain's CDR3 is CASSDLPRGRFYEQYF.

The V call is TRBV6-1, the J call TRBJ2-1; no DNA is available, so the TRBD2 call from TCRdb remains unchecked. In germline, CDR1 is MNHNS, CDR2 SASEGT. The CDR3 contains 15 residues. CDR3: CASGASSGTYNEQFF.

V usage is TRBV30 and J usage is TRBJ1-5; there is no DNA to check the TCRdb D call of TRBD1. CDR1 GTSNPN and CDR2 SVGIG come from the germline V gene (reference sequence). CDR3 size: 16 residues. CDR3: CAWSGMGARSNQPQHF.

This sequence joins TRBV19 and TRBJ1-1; TCRdb's assignment of TRBD1 cannot be checked, as there is no DNA. Germline CDR1 reads LNHDA; CDR2 reads SQIVND (reference sequence). The CDR3 covers 12 residues. This chain's CDR3 is CASHRDVSEAFF.

The rearrangement joins TRBV10-3 to TRBJ1-5; TCRdb reports TRBD1, a call that lacks DNA to check it against. The CDR3 covers 12 residues. Looked up from germline, CDR1 is ENHRY and CDR2 is SYGVKD. The CDR3 here is CAIRDQDQPQHF.

The CDR3 spells CASSYLGGGKLFF. J is TRBJ1-4 and V is TRBV6-5; TCRdb returns TRBD1, unconfirmable since there is no DNA. The CDR3 is 13 amino acids. The germline CDR1 and CDR2 sequences are MNHEY and SVGAGI.

CDR3 sequence reads: CASSKTGGGWHQPQHF. V is TRBV12-3 or TRBV12-4 and J is TRBJ1-5; the D gene TCRdb calls, TRBD1, cannot be checked with no DNA. This CDR3 spans 16 amino acids.

This chain links TRBV19 with TRBJ2-1; with no DNA, the TCRdb D assignment of TRBD1 cannot be verified. Germline V gene data show CDR1 as LNHDA and CDR2 as SQIVND (reference sequence). This CDR3 contains 13 residues. CDR3 in amino acids: CASGEGAYNEQFF.

The chain combines TRBV24-1 with TRBJ1-4; TCRdb returns TRBD1, unconfirmable since there is no DNA. Germline V gene sequence: CDR1 KGHDR, CDR2 SFDVKD. There are 15 residues in the CDR3. The CDR3 region is CATSDPTGGDEKLFF.

CDR3 region: CASSPGQQYPPKETQYF. This chain connects TRBV6-5 to TRBJ2-5; with no DNA, the TCRdb D assignment of TRBD1 cannot be verified. Germline CDR1 and CDR2: MNHEY and SVGAGI. CDR3 length: 17 amino acids.

This clonotype is identified as medium-sized from frequency. V is TRBV29-1 and J is TRBJ2-3; TCRdb's D call of TRBD2 is untestable without DNA. Germline lookup yields CDR1 SQVTM and CDR2 ANQGSEA. The CDR3 has 15 residues. Here the CDR3 reads CSVPPLAGGTDTQYF.

The gene calls are TRBV5-1 and TRBJ2-1; TCRdb indicates TRBD1, and absent DNA this call remains unverified. The germline V gene encodes CDR1 SGHRS and CDR2 YFSETQ. CDR3 length: 18 residues. CDR3 sequence: CASSLGERGPRLDHEQFF.

The V call is TRBV6-5, the J call TRBJ1-6; the D call from TCRdb, TRBD1, cannot be confirmed without DNA. Germline loops: CDR1 MNHEY, CDR2 SVGAGI. This CDR3 is built from 17 residues. CDR3 loop: CASSYGAGSRGLVTLHF.

The rearrangement links TRBV29-1 to TRBJ2-2; TCRdb's D gene call, TRBD2, goes unchecked for lack of DNA. The CDR3 is 15 residues long. Germline assignment: CDR1 SQVTM and CDR2 ANQGSEA. The CDR3 loop reads CSVIGGGVYTGELFF.

The chain carries TRBV19 and TRBJ2-7; TCRdb returns TRBD1, unconfirmable since there is no DNA. The CDR3 runs to 16 residues. Germline CDR1 LNHDA, CDR2 SQIVND (reference sequence). This CDR3 reads CASSKGPGTGDDEQYF.

This rearrangement joins TRBV6-5 to TRBJ1-4; as DNA is missing, the TRBD1 call by TCRdb cannot be tested. The CDR3 totals 15 residues. The V gene's germline CDR1 is MNHEY and CDR2 SVGAGI. The CDR3 protein is CASRDRAATNEKLFF.

The chain has TRBV19 and TRBJ2-6; TCRdb's D gene call, TRBD2, goes unchecked for lack of DNA. Germline lookup yields CDR1 LNHDA and CDR2 SQIVND (reference sequence). The CDR3 has 15 amino acids. This CDR3 reads CASSIRAAGANVLTF.